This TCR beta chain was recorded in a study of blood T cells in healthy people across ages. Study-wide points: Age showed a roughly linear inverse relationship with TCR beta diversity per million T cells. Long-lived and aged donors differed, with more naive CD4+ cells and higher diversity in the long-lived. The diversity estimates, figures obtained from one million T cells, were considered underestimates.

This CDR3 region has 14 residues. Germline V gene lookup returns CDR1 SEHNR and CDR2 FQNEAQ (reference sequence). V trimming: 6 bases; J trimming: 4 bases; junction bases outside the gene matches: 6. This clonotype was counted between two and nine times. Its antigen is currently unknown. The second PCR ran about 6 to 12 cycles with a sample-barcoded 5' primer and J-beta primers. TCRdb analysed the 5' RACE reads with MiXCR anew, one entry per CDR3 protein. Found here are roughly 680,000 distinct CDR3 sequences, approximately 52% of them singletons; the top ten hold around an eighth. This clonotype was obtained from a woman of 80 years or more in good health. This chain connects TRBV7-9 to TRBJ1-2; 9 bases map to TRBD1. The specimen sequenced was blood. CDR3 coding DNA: TGTGCCAGCAGTACCGGGACAGGGTCCTATGGCTACACCTTC. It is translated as CASSTGTGSYGYTF. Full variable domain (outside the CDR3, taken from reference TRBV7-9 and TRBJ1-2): DTGVSQNPRHKITKRGQNVTFRCDPISEHNRLYWYRQTLGQGPEFLTYFQNEAQLEKSRLLSDRFSAERPKGSFSTLEIQRTEQGDSAMYLCASSTGTGSYGYTFGSGTRLTVV.